What follows describes a single T cell receptor (beta chain). Its target is not known. The germline V gene has CDR1 LGHNA and CDR2 YSLEER. V was pared by 1 base and J by 4 bases, with 9 bases between. The CDR3 spans 14 residues. These data originate in a study of cytomegalovirus exposure and HLA in healthy donors. PCR used 60 Vbeta primers and 13 Jbeta primers. Clones were sequenced by immunoSEQ multiplex PCR, and TCRdb holds only the in-frame ones, with some missing. The sample carries a few hundred thousand clones, about three quarters recorded once. Notes on the study in general: When the data were analyzed later, several of the most significant clusters appeared to be linked to common viral pathogens. Associated with cytomegalovirus, according to the listing, were 164 TCR beta chains. An assumption of roughly uniform sequencing depth across donors underlay the presence/absence analyses. An analysis done earlier found most TCR beta V segments productive about 87% or about 30% of the time.

This chain joins TRBV4-3 and TRBJ2-3; D gene uncertain. This receptor was taken from a man aged 18-30 years in good health and CMV-seronegative. Specimen: PBMCs. CDR3 bases: TGCGCCAGCAGCCAAGGGGCTCCGGCAGATACGCAGTATTTT. Encoded protein: CASSQGAPADTQYF.